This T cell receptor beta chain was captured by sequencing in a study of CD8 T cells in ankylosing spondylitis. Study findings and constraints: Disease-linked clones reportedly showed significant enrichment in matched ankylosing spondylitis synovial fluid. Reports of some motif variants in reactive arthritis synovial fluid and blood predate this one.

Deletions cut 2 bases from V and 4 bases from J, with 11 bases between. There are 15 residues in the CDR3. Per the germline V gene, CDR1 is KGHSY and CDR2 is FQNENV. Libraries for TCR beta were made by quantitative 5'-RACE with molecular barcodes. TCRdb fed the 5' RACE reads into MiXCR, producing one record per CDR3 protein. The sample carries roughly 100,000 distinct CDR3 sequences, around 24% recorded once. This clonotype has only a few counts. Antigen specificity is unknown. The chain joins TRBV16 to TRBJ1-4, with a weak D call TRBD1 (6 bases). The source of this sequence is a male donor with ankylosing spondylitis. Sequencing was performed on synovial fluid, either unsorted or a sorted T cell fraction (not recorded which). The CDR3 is CASSQLGQLNEKLFF. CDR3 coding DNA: TGTGCCAGCAGCCAACTGGGACAACTTAATGAAAAACTGTTTTTT. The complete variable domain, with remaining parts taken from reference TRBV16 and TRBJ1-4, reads GEEVAQTPKHLVRGEGQKAKLYCAPIKGHSYVFWYQQVLKNEFKFLISFQNENVFDETGMPKERFSAKCLPNSPCSLEIQATKLEDSAVYFCASSQLGQLNEKLFFGSGTQLSVL.